What follows describes a single T cell receptor beta chain. What it binds is not known. The CDR3 has 16 amino acids. The germline V gene encodes CDR1 DFQATT and CDR2 SNEGSKA (reference sequence). The ends were cut back, 2 bases at V and 7 bases at J, with 23 bases in the middle. This sample is drawn from a study of post-analysis software for immune sequencing data. Findings and caveats of the study: Elevated frequency relative to controls characterized four or five TRBV segments in patients, TRBV5-6, TRBV5-1 and TRBV20-1 among them.

TCR beta cDNA libraries included unique molecular identifiers. TCRdb reanalysed the PCR reads using MiXCR and keeps one entry per CDR3 protein. The data hold roughly 670,000 distinct CDR3 sequences, with more than 50% observed a single time. The sequencing input was blood. J is TRBJ1-2 and V is TRBV20-1; possible D gene TRBD1, 5 bases. This receptor was obtained from a girl aged 2 to 9 with multiple sclerosis. CDR3 sequence (DNA): TGCAGTGCTAGACCTCTGACAGAGACCCAGCGGGGTGGCTACACCTTC. Translation gives CSARPLTETQRGGYTF.